This TCR beta chain was documented in a study of T cell responses to AZD1222 COVID-19 vaccine. This clone was seen more than once but under ten times. Method: immunoSEQ multiplex PCR; TCRdb's copy keeps in-frame clones and lacks some. The table has 130,000 to 150,000 clones, over 80% seen once. The TCR sequence derives from an adult in good health. The sample here was peripheral blood, taken on day 0 of MenACWY control vaccination.

CDR3 residues: CASGRQGNTGELFF. The CDR3 DNA reads as TGTGCCAGCGGGCGACAGGGAAACACCGGGGAGCTGTTTTTT. The V and J genes are TRBV6-5 and TRBJ2-2; TRBD1 agrees at 7 bases. Looked up from germline, CDR1 is MNHEY and CDR2 is SVGAGI. Losses at the gene ends were 8 bases for V and 2 bases for J; bases not matched to a gene: 5. The CDR3 has 14 amino acids.